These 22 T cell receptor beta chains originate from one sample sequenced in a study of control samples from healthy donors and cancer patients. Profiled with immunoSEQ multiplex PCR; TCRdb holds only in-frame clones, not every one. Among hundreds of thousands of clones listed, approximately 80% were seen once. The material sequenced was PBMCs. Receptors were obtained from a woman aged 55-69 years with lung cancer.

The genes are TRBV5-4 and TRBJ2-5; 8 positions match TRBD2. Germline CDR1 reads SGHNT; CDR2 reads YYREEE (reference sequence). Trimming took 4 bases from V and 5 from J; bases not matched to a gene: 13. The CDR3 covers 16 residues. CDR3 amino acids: CASSPKSGGLGETQYF. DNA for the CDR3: TGTGCCAGCAGCCCCAAATCGGGGGGGCTGGGGGAGACCCAGTACTTC.

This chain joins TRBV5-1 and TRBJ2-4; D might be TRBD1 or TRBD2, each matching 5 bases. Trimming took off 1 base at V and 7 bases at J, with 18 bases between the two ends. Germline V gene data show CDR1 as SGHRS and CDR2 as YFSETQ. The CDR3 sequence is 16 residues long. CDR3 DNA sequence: TGCGCCAGCAGCTTGAAGGCAGGGACCGGGGTGAACATTCAGTACTTC. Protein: CASSLKAGTGVNIQYF.

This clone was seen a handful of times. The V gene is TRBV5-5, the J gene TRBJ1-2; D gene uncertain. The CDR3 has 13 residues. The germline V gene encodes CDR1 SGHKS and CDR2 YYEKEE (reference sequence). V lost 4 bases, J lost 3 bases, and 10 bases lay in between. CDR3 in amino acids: CASSQREHYGYTF. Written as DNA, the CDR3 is TGTGCCAGCAGCCAACGGGAGCACTATGGCTACACCTTC.

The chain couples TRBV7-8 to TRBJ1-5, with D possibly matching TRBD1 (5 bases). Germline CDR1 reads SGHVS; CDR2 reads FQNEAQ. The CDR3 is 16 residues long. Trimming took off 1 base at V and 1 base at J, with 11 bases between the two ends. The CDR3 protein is CASSLVGVSSNQPQHF. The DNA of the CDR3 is TGTGCCAGCAGCTTAGTGGGGGTATCGAGCAATCAGCCCCAGCATTTT.

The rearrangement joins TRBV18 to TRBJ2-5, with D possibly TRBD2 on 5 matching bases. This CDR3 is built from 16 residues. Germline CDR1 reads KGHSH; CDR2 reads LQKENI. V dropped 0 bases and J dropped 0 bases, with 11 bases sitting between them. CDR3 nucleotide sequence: TGTGCCAGCTCACCACCGGGTTCGGGGTACCAAGAGACCCAGTACTTC. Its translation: CASSPPGSGYQETQYF.

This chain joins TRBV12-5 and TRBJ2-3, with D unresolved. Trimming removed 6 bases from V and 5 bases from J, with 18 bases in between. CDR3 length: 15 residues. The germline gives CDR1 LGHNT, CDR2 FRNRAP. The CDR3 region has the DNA TGTGCTAGTGGCAACTTTATCCGTCGAGGAGATACGCAGTATTTT. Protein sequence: CASGNFIRRGDTQYF.

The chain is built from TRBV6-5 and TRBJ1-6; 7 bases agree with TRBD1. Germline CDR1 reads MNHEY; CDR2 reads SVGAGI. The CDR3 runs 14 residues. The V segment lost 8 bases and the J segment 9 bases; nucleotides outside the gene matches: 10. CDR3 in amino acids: CASGRDREGSPLHF. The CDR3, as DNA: TGTGCCAGCGGGCGCGACAGGGAAGGTTCACCCCTCCACTTT.

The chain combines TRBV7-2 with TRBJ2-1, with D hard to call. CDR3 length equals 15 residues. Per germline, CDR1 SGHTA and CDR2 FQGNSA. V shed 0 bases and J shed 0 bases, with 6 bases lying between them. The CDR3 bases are TGTGCCAGCAGCTTAGCCCTGAACTCCTACAATGAGCAGTTCTTC. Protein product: CASSLALNSYNEQFF.

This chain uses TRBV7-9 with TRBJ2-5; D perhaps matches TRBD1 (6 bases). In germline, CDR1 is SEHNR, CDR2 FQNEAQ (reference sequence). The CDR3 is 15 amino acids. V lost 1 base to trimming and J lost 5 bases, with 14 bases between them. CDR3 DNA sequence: TGTGCCAGCAGCTTAGTCACAGGGTCCCGGGAGACCCAGTACTTC. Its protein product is CASSLVTGSRETQYF.

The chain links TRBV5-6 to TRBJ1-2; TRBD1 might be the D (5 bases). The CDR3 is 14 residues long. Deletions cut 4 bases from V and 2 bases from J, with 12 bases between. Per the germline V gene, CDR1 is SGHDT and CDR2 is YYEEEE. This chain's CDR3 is CASSPMTANYGYTF. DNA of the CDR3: TGTGCCAGCAGCCCAATGACAGCGAACTATGGCTACACCTTC.

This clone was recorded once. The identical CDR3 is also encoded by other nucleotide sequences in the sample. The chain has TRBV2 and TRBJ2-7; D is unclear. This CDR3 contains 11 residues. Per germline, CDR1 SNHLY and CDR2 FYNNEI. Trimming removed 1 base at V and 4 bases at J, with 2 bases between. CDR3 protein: CASSEGYEQYF. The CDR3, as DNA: TGTGCCAGCAGTGAAGGGTACGAGCAGTACTTC.

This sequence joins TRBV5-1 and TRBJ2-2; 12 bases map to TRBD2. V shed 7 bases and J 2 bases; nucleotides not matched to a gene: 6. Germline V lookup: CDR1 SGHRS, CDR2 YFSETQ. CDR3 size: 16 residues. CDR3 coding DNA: TGCGCCAGCGCGACTAGCGGGAGCGTAAACACCGGGGAGCTGTTTTTT. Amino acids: CASATSGSVNTGELFF.

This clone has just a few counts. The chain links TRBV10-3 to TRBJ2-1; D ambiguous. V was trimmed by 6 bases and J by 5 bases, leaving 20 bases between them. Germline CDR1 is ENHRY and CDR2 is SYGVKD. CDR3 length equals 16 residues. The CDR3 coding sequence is TGTGCCATCAGCGATCCGACTGGATTCGCCCACAATGAGCAGTTCTTC. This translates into CAISDPTGFAHNEQFF.

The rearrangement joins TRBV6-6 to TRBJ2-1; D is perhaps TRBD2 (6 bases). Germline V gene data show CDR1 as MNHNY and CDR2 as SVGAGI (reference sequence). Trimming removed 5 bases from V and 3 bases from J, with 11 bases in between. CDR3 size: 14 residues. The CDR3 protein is CASSNRDFYNEQFF. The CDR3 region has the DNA TGTGCCAGCAGTAACCGGGACTTCTACAATGAGCAGTTCTTC.

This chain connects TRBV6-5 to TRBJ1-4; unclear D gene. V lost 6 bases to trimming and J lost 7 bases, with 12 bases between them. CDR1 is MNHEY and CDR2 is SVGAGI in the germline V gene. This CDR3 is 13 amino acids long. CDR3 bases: TGTGCCAGCAGCTACGATGGATTTGAAAAACTGTTTTTT. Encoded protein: CASSYDGFEKLFF.

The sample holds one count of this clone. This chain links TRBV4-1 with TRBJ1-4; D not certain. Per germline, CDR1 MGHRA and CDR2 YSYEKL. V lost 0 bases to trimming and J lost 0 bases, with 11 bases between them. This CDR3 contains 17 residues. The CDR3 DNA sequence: TGCGCCAGCAGCCAAGATCCCGGGGATGCAACTAATGAAAAACTGTTTTTT. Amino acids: CASSQDPGDATNEKLFF.

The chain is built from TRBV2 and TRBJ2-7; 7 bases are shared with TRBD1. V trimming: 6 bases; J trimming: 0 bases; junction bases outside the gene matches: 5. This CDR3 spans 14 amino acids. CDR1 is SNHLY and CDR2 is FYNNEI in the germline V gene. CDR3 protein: CASSETGFSYEQYF. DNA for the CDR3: TGTGCCAGCAGCGAGACAGGGTTCTCCTACGAGCAGTACTTC.

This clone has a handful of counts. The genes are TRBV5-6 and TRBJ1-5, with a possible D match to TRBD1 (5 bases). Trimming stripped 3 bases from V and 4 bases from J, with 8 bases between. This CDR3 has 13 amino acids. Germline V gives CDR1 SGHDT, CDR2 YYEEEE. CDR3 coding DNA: TGTGCCAGCAGCTCGAGGGGTAATCAGCCCCAGCATTTT. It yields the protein CASSSRGNQPQHF. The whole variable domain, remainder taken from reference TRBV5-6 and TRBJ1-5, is DAGVTQSPTHLIKTRGQQVTLRCSPKSGHDTVSWYQQALGQGPQFIFQYYEEEERQRGNFPDRFSGHQFPNYSSELNVNALLLGDSALYLCASSSRGNQPQHFGDGTRLSIL.

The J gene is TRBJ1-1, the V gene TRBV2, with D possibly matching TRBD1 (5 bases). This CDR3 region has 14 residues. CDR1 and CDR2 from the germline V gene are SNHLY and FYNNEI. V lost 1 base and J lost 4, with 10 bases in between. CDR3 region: CASSEGRVFTEAFF. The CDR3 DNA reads TGTGCCAGCAGTGAAGGCAGGGTGTTCACTGAAGCTTTCTTT.

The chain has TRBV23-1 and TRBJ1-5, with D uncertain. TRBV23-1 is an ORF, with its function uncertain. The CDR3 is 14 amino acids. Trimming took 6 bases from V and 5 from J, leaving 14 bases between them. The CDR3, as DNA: TGCGCCAGCAGACCAAGAAATCCCTATCAGCCCCAGCATTTT. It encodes CASRPRNPYQPQHF.

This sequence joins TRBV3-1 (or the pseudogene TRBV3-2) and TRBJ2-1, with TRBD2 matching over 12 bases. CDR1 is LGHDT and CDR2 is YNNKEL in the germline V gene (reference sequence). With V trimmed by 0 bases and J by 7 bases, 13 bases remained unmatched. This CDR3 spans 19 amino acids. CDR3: CASSQDGWSSGRVRNEQFF. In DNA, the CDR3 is TGTGCCAGCAGCCAAGATGGTTGGTCTAGCGGGAGGGTAAGGAATGAGCAGTTCTTC.

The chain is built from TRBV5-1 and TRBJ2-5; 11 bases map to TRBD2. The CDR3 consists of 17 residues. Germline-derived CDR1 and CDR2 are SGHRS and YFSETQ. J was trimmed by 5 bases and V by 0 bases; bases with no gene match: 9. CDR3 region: CASSLVGLADLGETQYF. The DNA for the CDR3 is TGCGCCAGCAGCTTGGTGGGACTAGCGGATTTGGGGGAGACCCAGTACTTC.